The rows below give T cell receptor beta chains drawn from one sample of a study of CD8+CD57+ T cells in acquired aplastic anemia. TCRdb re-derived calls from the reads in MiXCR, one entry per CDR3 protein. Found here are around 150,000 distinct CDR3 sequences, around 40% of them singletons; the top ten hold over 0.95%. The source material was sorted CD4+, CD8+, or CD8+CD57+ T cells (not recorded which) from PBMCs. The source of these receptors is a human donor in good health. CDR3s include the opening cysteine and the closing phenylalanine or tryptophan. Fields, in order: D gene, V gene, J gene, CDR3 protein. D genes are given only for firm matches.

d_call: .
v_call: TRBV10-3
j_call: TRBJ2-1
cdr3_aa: CVSGHGTDNEQFF

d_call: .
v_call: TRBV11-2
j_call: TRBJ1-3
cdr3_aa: CASSLGAGAASGNTIYF

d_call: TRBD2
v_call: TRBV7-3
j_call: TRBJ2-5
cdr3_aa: CASSFMGGPVETQYF

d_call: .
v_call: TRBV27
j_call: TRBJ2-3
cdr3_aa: CASSRRFHTDTQYF

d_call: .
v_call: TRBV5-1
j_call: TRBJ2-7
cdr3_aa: CASSRSWGASYEQYF

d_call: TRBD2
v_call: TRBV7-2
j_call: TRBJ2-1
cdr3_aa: CASSKRTSGGPYNEQFF

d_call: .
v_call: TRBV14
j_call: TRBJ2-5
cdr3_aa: CASSQVAGEETQYF

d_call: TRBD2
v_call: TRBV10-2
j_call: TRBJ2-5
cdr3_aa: CASSPTSGRETQYF

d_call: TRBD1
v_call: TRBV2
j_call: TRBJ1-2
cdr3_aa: CASQKDRGDYGYTF

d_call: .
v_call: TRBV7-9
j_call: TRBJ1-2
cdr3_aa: CASSLNLRGYTF

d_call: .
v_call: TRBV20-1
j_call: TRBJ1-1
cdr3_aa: CSAGRSPGAATEAFF

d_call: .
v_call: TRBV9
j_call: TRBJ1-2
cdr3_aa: CASGPASQVEKGYTF

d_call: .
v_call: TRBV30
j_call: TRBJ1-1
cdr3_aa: CAGGQIMNTEAFF

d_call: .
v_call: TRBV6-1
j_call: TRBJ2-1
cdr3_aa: CASSGGVRHEQFF

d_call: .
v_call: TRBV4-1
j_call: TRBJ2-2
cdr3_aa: CASSPSWGYTEAGNTEELFF

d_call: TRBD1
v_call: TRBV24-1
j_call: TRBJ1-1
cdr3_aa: CATSDRDRRLNTEAFF

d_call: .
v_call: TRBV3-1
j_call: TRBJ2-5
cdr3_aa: CASSQGKGAVNGETQYF

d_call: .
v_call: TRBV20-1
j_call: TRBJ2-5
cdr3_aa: CSAIPDQETQYF

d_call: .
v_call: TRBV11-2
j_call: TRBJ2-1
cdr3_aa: CASSLLANEQFF

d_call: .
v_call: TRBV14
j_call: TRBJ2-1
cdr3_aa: CASSRLAAYNEQFF

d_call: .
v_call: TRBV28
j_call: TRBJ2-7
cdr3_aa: CANSRGVKGYEQYF

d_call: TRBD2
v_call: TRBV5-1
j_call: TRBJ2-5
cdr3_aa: CASRPGLAGGETQYF

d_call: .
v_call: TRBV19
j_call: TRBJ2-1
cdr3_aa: CASSLGGVNEQFF

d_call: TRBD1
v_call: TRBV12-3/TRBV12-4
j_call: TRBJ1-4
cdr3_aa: CASSPKNRGLSEKLFF

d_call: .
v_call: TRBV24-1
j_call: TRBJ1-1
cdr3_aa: CATSGTDFTEAFF

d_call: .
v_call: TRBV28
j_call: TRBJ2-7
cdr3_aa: CASSPFFYEQYF

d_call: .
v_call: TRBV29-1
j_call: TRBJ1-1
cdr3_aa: CSVEGSSNTEAFF

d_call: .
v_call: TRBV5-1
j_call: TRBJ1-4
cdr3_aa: CASRKDAGTNEKLFF

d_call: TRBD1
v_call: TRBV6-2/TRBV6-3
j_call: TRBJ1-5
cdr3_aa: CASKLQGGDSNQPQHF

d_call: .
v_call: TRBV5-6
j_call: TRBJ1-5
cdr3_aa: CASSLFRTVNQPQHF

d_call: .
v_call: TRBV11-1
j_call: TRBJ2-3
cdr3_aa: CASSPPGFGDTDTQYF

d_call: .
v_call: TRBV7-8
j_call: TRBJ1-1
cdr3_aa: CASSLEASGTEAFF

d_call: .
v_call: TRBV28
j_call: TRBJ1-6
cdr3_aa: CASSFPQGGRHSPLHF

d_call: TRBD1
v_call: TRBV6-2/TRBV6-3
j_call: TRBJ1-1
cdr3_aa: CASSYQGAVEAFF

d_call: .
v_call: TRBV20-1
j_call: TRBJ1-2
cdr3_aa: CSARDRGYTF

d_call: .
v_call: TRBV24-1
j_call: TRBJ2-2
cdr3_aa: CATSDLSAVGAGELFF

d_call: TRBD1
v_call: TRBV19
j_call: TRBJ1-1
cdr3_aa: CATRTGELMNTEAFF

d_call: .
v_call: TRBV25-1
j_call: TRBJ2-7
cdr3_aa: CASSAGPGTFTGEQYF

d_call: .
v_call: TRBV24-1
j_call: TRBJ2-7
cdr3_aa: CATRDRGRYEQYF

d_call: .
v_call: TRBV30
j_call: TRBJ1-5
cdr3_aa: CAWSVGQHNQPQHF

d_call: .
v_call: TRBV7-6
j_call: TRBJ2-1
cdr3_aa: CASSLDGAGTYNEQFF

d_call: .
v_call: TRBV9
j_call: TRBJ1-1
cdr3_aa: CASSVAEYTEAFF

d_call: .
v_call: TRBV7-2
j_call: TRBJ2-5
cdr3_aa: CASSSSSIRAQYF

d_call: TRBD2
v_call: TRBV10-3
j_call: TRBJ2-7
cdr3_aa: CAISGGTSDQLF

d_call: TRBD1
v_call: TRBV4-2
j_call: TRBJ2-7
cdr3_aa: CASSPPGQGADEQYF

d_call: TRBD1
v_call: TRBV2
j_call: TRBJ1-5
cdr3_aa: CASSETGGRRPQHF

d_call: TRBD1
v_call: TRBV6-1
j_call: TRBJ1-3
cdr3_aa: CASSPTGGGSTIYF

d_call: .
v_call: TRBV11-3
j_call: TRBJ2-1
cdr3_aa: CASSPPAGHGQFF

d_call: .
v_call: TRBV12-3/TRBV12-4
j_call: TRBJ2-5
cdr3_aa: CASSYLNAGVGETQYF

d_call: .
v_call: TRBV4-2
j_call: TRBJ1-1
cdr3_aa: CASSQDGPEAFF

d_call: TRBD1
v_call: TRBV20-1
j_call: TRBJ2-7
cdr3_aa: CSARGQGDNEQYF

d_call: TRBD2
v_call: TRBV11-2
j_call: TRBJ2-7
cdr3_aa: CASSPSSRVAGAYEQYF